The next 28 T cell receptor beta chains were all read from a single sample in a study of siplizumab effects on memory and regulatory T cells. Produced via immunoSEQ multiplex PCR; TCRdb's table is partial and in-frame only. The data hold some 100,000 clones, with 90% to 95% observed a single time. The sequenced material came from Tregs sorted from blood. The source is a human donor in good health.

V and J are TRBV6-5 and TRBJ1-1; D is ambiguous. The CDR3 loop spans 15 amino acids. Per the germline V gene, CDR1 is MNHEY and CDR2 is SVGAGI. The V and J ends lost 6 bases and 0 bases respectively, with 14 bases between them. CDR3 bases: TGTGCCAGCAGACCCGGTCTATTCATGAACACTGAAGCTTTCTTT. This encodes CASRPGLFMNTEAFF.

The chain recombines TRBV6-1 with TRBJ2-1; 9 bases line up with TRBD2. V gave up 10 bases and J gave up 12 bases; unmatched junction bases: 13. Germline assignment: CDR1 MNHNS and CDR2 SASEGT. The CDR3 loop spans 13 amino acids. CDR3 sequence: CATRNLAGERQFF. The CDR3 region has the DNA TGTGCCACCCGGAACTTAGCGGGAGAGAGGCAGTTCTTC.

The chain has TRBV18 and TRBJ2-3; D might be TRBD2 (5 bases). The V end was cut by 4 bases, the J end by 8 bases, with 13 bases between. The CDR3 contains 13 residues. In germline, CDR1 is KGHSH, CDR2 LQKENI. The CDR3 nucleotides read TGTGCCAGCTCACGAGCGGATCTTGGTACGCAGTATTTT. It codes for CASSRADLGTQYF.

As to this clone: A read error may account for a junction end that differs from germline. The chain couples TRBV7-7 to TRBJ2-5, with 10 bases lining up with TRBD2. The CDR3 is 14 amino acids. Per the germline V gene, CDR1 is SSHAT and CDR2 is FNYEAQ (reference sequence). The CDR3 sequence: CASSPRLAGETQYF. In nucleotides, the CDR3 is TGTGCTAGCAGCCCCCGACTAGCGGGAGAGACCCAGTACTTC. Full variable domain (remainder filled in from reference TRBV7-7 and TRBJ2-5): GAGVSQSPRYKVTKRGQDVTLRCDPISSHATLYWYQQALGQGPEFLTYFNYEAQPDKSGLPSDRFSAERPEGSISTLTIQRTEQRDSAMYRCASSPRLAGETQYFGPGTRLLVL.

The chain uses TRBV27 and TRBJ2-7; 7 bases match TRBD1. Germline V gene sequence: CDR1 MNHEY, CDR2 SMNVEV (reference sequence). J lost 4 bases, V lost 2 bases, and 5 bases had no gene match. The CDR3 length is 14 residues. The CDR3 loop reads CASSLEGALYEQYF. CDR3 nucleotide sequence: TGTGCCAGCAGTTTAGAGGGGGCGCTATACGAGCAGTACTTC.

This clone was observed a few times. V is TRBV7-3 and J is TRBJ1-2, with D possibly matching TRBD1 (5 bases). Germline CDR1 reads SGHTA; CDR2 reads FQGTGA. The CDR3 extends over 14 amino acids. Trimming stripped 5 bases from V and 4 bases from J, with 14 bases between. DNA for the CDR3: TGTGCCAGCAGCCCAACCGCAGGGCGCTATGGCTACACCTTC. Amino acids: CASSPTAGRYGYTF.

The chain has TRBV7-8 and TRBJ2-5; D could derive from TRBD1 or TRBD2 (5 bases each). The ends were cut back, 3 bases at V and 11 bases at J, with 16 bases in the middle. There are 13 residues in the CDR3. Germline V CDR1 and CDR2: SGHVS, FQNEAQ. CDR3 bases: TGTGCCAGCAGCTTCGGCCAAAGAGGGGAGCAGTACTTC. Protein product: CASSFGQRGEQYF.

The rearrangement links TRBV6-6 to TRBJ2-3; either TRBD1 or TRBD2 may fit D (5 bases each). V lost 0 bases, J lost 6 bases, and 10 bases lay in between. CDR3 length equals 14 residues. Germline CDR1 MNHNY, CDR2 SVGAGI (reference sequence). CDR3 protein: CASSYSGAGDTQYF. DNA of the CDR3: TGTGCCAGCAGTTACTCCGGGGCGGGCGATACGCAGTATTTT.

CDR3 protein: CASSYSGGIYEQYF. The DNA for the CDR3 is TGTGCCAGCAGTTACTCGGGAGGAATCTACGAGCAGTACTTC. The chain recombines TRBV6-5 with TRBJ2-7, with a weak D call TRBD2 (6 bases). The CDR3 is made up of 14 amino acids. The germline CDR1 and CDR2 sequences are MNHEY and SVGAGI. Trimming pared 0 bases from V and 3 bases from J, leaving 9 bases between.

V and J are TRBV19 and TRBJ1-4; a possible D gene is TRBD1 (5 bases). Looked up from germline, CDR1 is LNHDA and CDR2 is SQIVND (reference sequence). Trimming removed 1 base from V and 0 bases from J, with 6 bases in between. This CDR3 spans 15 amino acids. This chain's CDR3 is CASSIGTSTNEKLFF. CDR3 nucleotides: TGTGCCAGTAGTATAGGGACATCAACTAATGAAAAACTGTTTTTT.

The chain links TRBV19 to TRBJ2-3; possible D gene TRBD2, 6 bases. Germline CDR1 reads LNHDA; CDR2 reads SQIVND (reference sequence). This CDR3 contains 15 residues. Trimming left V 5 bases short and J 1 base short, with 13 bases between. CDR3 sequence (DNA): TGTGCCAGTAGTTCGATACTAGCTGGCACAGATACGCAGTATTTT. Amino acids: CASSSILAGTDTQYF.

Written as DNA, the CDR3 is TGTGCCAGCACCGACAGGGGCTATGGCTACACCTTC. Its translation: CASTDRGYGYTF. This rearrangement joins TRBV28 to TRBJ1-2; 8 bases fit TRBD1. The CDR3 is 12 residues long. Trimming took 7 bases from V and 4 from J; bases not matched to a gene: 2. Germline values: CDR1 MDHEN, CDR2 SYDVKM.

The V and J genes are TRBV5-1 and TRBJ2-1; 7 nucleotides match TRBD1. Germline V CDR1 and CDR2: SGHRS, YFSETQ. With V trimmed by 4 bases and J by 4 bases, 8 bases remained unmatched. The CDR3 has 15 amino acids. The CDR3 nucleotides are TGCGCCAGCAGCGACAGACAGGGAATTTACAATGAGCAGTTCTTC. Its translation: CASSDRQGIYNEQFF.

This clone appeared once. The chain uses TRBV9 and TRBJ2-6; D remains ambiguous. There are 15 residues in the CDR3. Germline lookup yields CDR1 SGDLS and CDR2 YYNGEE. Between the trimmed V and J ends, which lost 0 bases and 0 bases, there was a span of 4 bases. CDR3 loop: CASSVALSGANVLTF. CDR3 bases: TGTGCCAGCAGCGTAGCCCTCTCTGGGGCCAACGTCCTGACTTTC.

V usage is TRBV10-2 and J usage is TRBJ2-7, with 7 bases matching TRBD2. V dropped 2 bases and J dropped 7; count of bases not matched to a gene: 14. The CDR3 has 16 residues. Germline loops: CDR1 WSHSY, CDR2 SAAADI. The CDR3 DNA follows: TGCGCCAGCAGTGAGACCAGCGGGATTAGGTACAGGGAGCAGTACTTC. Translating it yields CASSETSGIRYREQYF.

The rearrangement joins TRBV6-5 to TRBJ2-7, with D uncertain. Germline values: CDR1 MNHEY, CDR2 SVGAGI. This CDR3 has 13 amino acids. V shed 5 bases and J shed 4 bases, with 12 bases lying between them. The CDR3 loop is CASSRSRRYEQYF. The CDR3 region has the DNA TGTGCCAGCAGTCGATCGAGGCGATACGAGCAGTACTTC.

J is TRBJ1-2 and V is TRBV25-1, with D perhaps TRBD1 (5 bases). This CDR3 is 11 amino acids long. Germline V lookup: CDR1 MGHDK, CDR2 SYGVNS. The germline V and J ends were trimmed by 4 bases and 10 bases, with 10 bases remaining between them. The CDR3 nucleotides are TGTGCCAGCAGTGGTGGGGGGACCTACACCTTC. Translation gives CASSGGGTYTF.

The chain has TRBV11-2 and TRBJ1-2; D is ambiguous. Trimming cost V 0 bases and J 10 bases, with 15 bases left between them. CDR3 size: 14 residues. Germline CDR1 and CDR2: SGHAT and FQNNGV. CDR3 sequence: CASSLDRAVRSYTF. The CDR3 DNA follows: TGTGCCAGCAGCTTAGATAGGGCAGTACGCTCCTACACCTTC.

This clone was counted a single time. J is TRBJ2-3 and V is TRBV5-1, with TRBD2 identical over 12 bases. Per germline, CDR1 SGHRS and CDR2 YFSETQ. The CDR3 extends over 16 amino acids. V lost 1 base and J lost 6; bases outside the gene matches: 6. CDR3 bases: TGCGCCAGCAGCTTGTGGGCAACTAGCGGGAGGGATACGCAGTATTTT. It yields the protein CASSLWATSGRDTQYF.

The genes are TRBV19 and TRBJ2-3; tentative D call: TRBD2 (5 bases). The CDR3 covers 13 residues. Trimming took 9 bases from V and 4 from J, leaving 14 bases between them. The germline CDR1 and CDR2 sequences are LNHDA and SQIVND (reference sequence). In DNA form, the CDR3 reads TGTGCCAGCACCCAATCCGGGGCAGATACGCAGTATTTT. This sequence encodes CASTQSGADTQYF.

The chain employs TRBV7-3 and TRBJ1-3; the D is unclear. The CDR3 covers 13 residues. Trimming took off 1 base at V and 3 bases at J, with 4 bases between the two ends. Looked up from germline, CDR1 is SGHTA and CDR2 is FQGTGA. The CDR3 is CASSLSRGNTIYF. The CDR3 region has the DNA TGTGCCAGCAGCTTAAGCCGTGGAAACACCATATATTTT.

The V call is TRBV5-6, the J call TRBJ2-1; possible D gene TRBD2, 5 bases. Germline V gives CDR1 SGHDT, CDR2 YYEEEE. Trimming cost V 2 bases and J 8 bases, with 11 bases left between them. The CDR3 totals 13 residues. The CDR3 loop is CASSFGLKDEQFF. The CDR3 bases are TGTGCCAGCAGCTTTGGACTTAAAGATGAGCAGTTCTTC.

This rearrangement joins TRBV29-1 to TRBJ2-7, with a possible D match to TRBD2 (6 bases). V was trimmed by 6 bases and J by 4 bases, leaving 13 bases between them. CDR3 length: 12 residues. Germline loops: CDR1 SQVTM, CDR2 ANQGSEA. Written as DNA, the CDR3 is TGCAGCGTCCTGGGACTCCTTTACGAGCAGTACTTC. Protein: CSVLGLLYEQYF.

The chain combines TRBV5-4 with TRBJ2-2, with TRBD1 matching 7 bases. The germline gives CDR1 SGHNT, CDR2 YYREEE (reference sequence). CDR3 length equals 15 residues. Germline trimming cut 5 bases from V and 7 bases from J; bases unmatched to any gene: 11. CDR3 sequence reads: CASRNRQGRGGELFF. CDR3 in DNA: TGTGCCAGCAGAAACCGACAGGGACGTGGCGGGGAGCTGTTTTTT.

In nucleotides, the CDR3 is TGTGCCAGCAGCGTATCGGGACTAGCCTACAATGAGCAGTTCTTC. Its translation is CASSVSGLAYNEQFF. This chain joins TRBV9 and TRBJ2-1, with 8 bases fitting TRBD2. V trimming: 1 base; J trimming: 2 bases; junction bases outside the gene matches: 2. CDR1 is SGDLS and CDR2 is YYNGEE in the germline V gene. This CDR3 spans 15 amino acids.

The V call is TRBV15, the J call TRBJ2-1, with D perhaps assigned TRBD1 or TRBD2 (5 bases each). V was trimmed by 0 bases and J by 12 bases, leaving 15 bases between them. Germline values: CDR1 LNHNV, CDR2 YYDKDF (reference sequence). This CDR3 has 14 amino acids. CDR3 loop: CATSRDLEGFRQFF. The CDR3 nucleotides are TGTGCCACCAGCAGAGATTTAGAGGGGTTTAGGCAGTTCTTC.

The V and J genes are TRBV10-2 and TRBJ1-2, with D unresolved. The CDR3 totals 12 residues. The germline gives CDR1 WSHSY, CDR2 SAAADI. Between the trimmed V and J ends, which lost 2 bases and 5 bases, there was a span of 6 bases. The CDR3 nucleotides are TGCGCCAGCAGTGAGGCGAAGTATGGCTACACCTTC. It translates to CASSEAKYGYTF.

The J gene is TRBJ2-3, the V gene TRBV5-1, with D perhaps matching TRBD1 (6 bases). V was cut by 5 bases and J by 4 bases, with 14 bases left in between. The CDR3 loop spans 14 amino acids. Per the germline V gene, CDR1 is SGHRS and CDR2 is YFSETQ. This chain's CDR3 is CASRPRQASDTQYF. The CDR3 bases are TGCGCCAGCAGACCTAGACAGGCATCAGATACGCAGTATTTT.